These 13 T cell receptor beta chains came from one sample sequenced in a study of CD8 T cells in ankylosing spondylitis. One entry per CDR3 protein results from TCRdb running MiXCR on the 5' RACE reads. In the table there are some 130,000 distinct CDR3 sequences, approximately 9.7% of which are singletons. The sample consisted of blood, either unsorted or a sorted T cell fraction (not recorded which). The receptors were sampled from a male donor with ankylosing spondylitis or in good health (not recorded which).

The J gene is TRBJ1-2, the V gene TRBV20-1, with D unresolved. The V gene lost 1 base and the J gene lost 0 bases, with 9 bases spanning the gap. This CDR3 is 14 amino acids long. Germline V gene sequence: CDR1 DFQATT, CDR2 SNEGSKA (reference sequence). For the CDR3, the DNA is TGCAGTGCTAGAGTGGAGGAAGCTAACTATGGCTACACCTTC. Amino acid sequence: CSARVEEANYGYTF.

This clonotype was picked up many times. The chain employs TRBV5-1 and TRBJ2-2; D call uncertain. The CDR3 contains 11 residues. V was shortened by 0 bases and J by 9 bases, with 3 bases between the two germline ends. Germline lookup yields CDR1 SGHRS and CDR2 YFSETQ. CDR3 nucleotides: TGCGCCAGCAGCTTGGCCCGGGAGCTGTTTTTT. Translating gives CASSLARELFF.

This clonotype was seen many times. The chain employs TRBV5-1 and TRBJ2-2, with TRBD2 as a possible D gene (5 bases). Germline lookup yields CDR1 SGHRS and CDR2 YFSETQ. Between the trimmed V and J ends, which lost 0 bases and 4 bases, there was a span of 10 bases. This CDR3 spans 15 amino acids. The CDR3 spells CASSLAVGSTGELFF. The CDR3 region has the DNA TGCGCCAGCAGCTTGGCCGTGGGGAGCACCGGGGAGCTGTTTTTT.

This clonotype has a count of ten or more. This chain connects TRBV6-1 to TRBJ1-1; TRBD1 matches at 7 bases. V lost 6 bases, J lost 3 bases, and 4 bases stayed unmatched. The CDR3 runs 13 residues. The germline gives CDR1 MNHNS, CDR2 SASEGT. The CDR3 region is CASRQGKDTEAFF. The CDR3 nucleotides read TGTGCCAGCAGACAGGGGAAGGACACTGAAGCTTTCTTT.

The J gene is TRBJ2-7, the V gene TRBV7-9, with 12 bases matching TRBD2. The CDR3 loop spans 14 amino acids. CDR1 is SEHNR, CDR2 FQNEAQ, per germline (reference sequence). Trimming removed 6 bases from V and 5 bases from J; junction bases left unmatched: 5. This CDR3 is CASRTSGRVDEQYF. For the CDR3, the DNA is TGTGCCAGCAGGACTAGCGGGAGAGTCGACGAGCAGTACTTC. Full variable domain (remainder filled in from reference TRBV7-9 and TRBJ2-7): DTGVSQNPRHKITKRGQNVTFRCDPISEHNRLYWYRQTLGQGPEFLTYFQNEAQLEKSRLLSDRFSAERPKGSFSTLEIQRTEQGDSAMYLCASRTSGRVDEQYFGPGTRLTVT.

This clonotype was seen many times. The chain recombines TRBV5-5 with TRBJ2-1, with D unclear. The CDR3 runs 17 residues. Germline CDR1 reads SGHKS; CDR2 reads YYEKEE (reference sequence). V was clipped by 1 base and J by 2 bases, with 16 bases between them. The CDR3 DNA is TGTGCCAGCAGCTTGTTTTATACAGACTCCACCTACAATGAGCAGTTCTTC. Protein sequence: CASSLFYTDSTYNEQFF.

The chain combines TRBV29-1 with TRBJ2-1; TRBD2 might be the D (5 bases). The length of the CDR3 is 14 residues. The ends were cut back, 6 bases at V and 0 bases at J, with 12 bases in the middle. Germline assignment: CDR1 SQVTM and CDR2 ANQGSEA. DNA of the CDR3: TGCAGCGTGACCAGAGGGAACTCCTACAATGAGCAGTTCTTC. Amino acids: CSVTRGNSYNEQFF.

This clonotype has ten or more counts. The rearrangement joins TRBV27 to TRBJ2-2; TRBD2 matches 8 bases. From germline, CDR1 is MNHEY and CDR2 SMNVEV (reference sequence). Trimming cost V 3 bases and J 5 bases; bases outside gene matches: 5. The CDR3 sequence is 15 residues long. The CDR3 DNA follows: TGTGCCAGCAGTTTCAGCGGGAGTCTTACCGGGGAGCTGTTTTTT. Protein product: CASSFSGSLTGELFF.

Regarding this clonotype: A read error is possible here, since a much larger clone lies one base away. The genes are TRBV29-1 and TRBJ2-5; D may be TRBD2 (7 bases). Germline V lookup: CDR1 SQVTM, CDR2 ANQGSEA. V was shortened by 3 bases and J by 5 bases, with 19 bases between the two germline ends. The CDR3 loop spans 15 amino acids. CDR3 nucleotides: TGCAGCGTTGACAGGGGAGGGTCTTTGTACGAGACCCAGTACTTC. Its translation is CSVDRGGSLYETQYF.

This clonotype was observed many times. The V call is TRBV20-1, the J call TRBJ1-4, with 8 bases matching TRBD1. The CDR3 is 13 amino acids. V was pared by 6 bases and J by 3 bases, with 3 bases of the junction left unmatched. Germline V CDR1 and CDR2: DFQATT, SNEGSKA (reference sequence). The CDR3 sequence: CSAIQGANEKLFF. CDR3 coding DNA: TGCAGTGCGATACAGGGGGCTAATGAAAAACTGTTTTTT.

Remarks on this clonotype: A much larger clone lies a single base off, so this may be a read error. The chain recombines TRBV7-2 with TRBJ2-1; 10 bases are a match to TRBD2. CDR3 size: 15 residues. From germline, CDR1 is SGHTA and CDR2 FQGNSA. With 8 bases clipped from V and 9 bases from J, the junction kept 13 bases outside the gene matches. The CDR3 sequence: CASHLLAGVPTEQFF. CDR3 nucleotide sequence: TGTGCCAGCCATCTCCTAGCGGGAGTGCCCACTGAGCAGTTCTTC.

This clonotype was seen many times. This chain links TRBV20-1 with TRBJ1-5; D is possibly TRBD1 (5 bases). With 1 base removed from V and 5 bases from J, the gap between germline ends came to 12 bases. CDR1 and CDR2 (germline): DFQATT, SNEGSKA (reference sequence). This CDR3 has 14 residues. CDR3 loop: CSARGGRDDQPQHF. The CDR3 region has the DNA TGCAGTGCTAGAGGAGGCAGGGATGATCAGCCCCAGCATTTT.

The J gene is TRBJ2-7, the V gene TRBV27, with TRBD1 identical over 9 bases. CDR3 length: 16 amino acids. Trimming removed 1 base from V and 5 bases from J; junction bases left unmatched: 9. CDR1 and CDR2 from the germline V gene are MNHEY and SMNVEV (reference sequence). This chain's CDR3 is CASSLWQGQGLHEQYF. CDR3 coding DNA: TGTGCCAGCAGTTTATGGCAGGGACAGGGACTTCACGAGCAGTACTTC.